The rows below give T cell receptor beta chains drawn from one sample of a study of cytomegalovirus exposure and HLA in healthy donors. TCRdb keeps only in-frame clones here, not all; method: immunoSEQ multiplex PCR. Of approximately 150,000 clones listed, roughly four fifths were seen once; the top ten hold around 10%. Sequencing was done on a sample of PBMCs. The receptors originated from a man in his fifties in good health and CMV-seropositive. CDR3s include the opening cysteine and the closing phenylalanine or tryptophan. A D gene is named only where the DNA matches it firmly. Not all rows give a size; the values are once, few, many and, for expanded clones, a class.

j_call: TRBJ2-1; clone_size: NA; v_call: TRBV5-1; d_call: NA; cdr3_nt: TGCGCCAGCAGATTACAGTTCGAGCAGTTCTTC; cdr3_aa: CASRLQFEQFF
j_call: TRBJ2-3; clone_size: NA; v_call: TRBV11-2; d_call: NA; cdr3_nt: TGTGCCAGCAGCTCCGCAGGGATAGATACGCAGTATTTT; cdr3_aa: CASSSAGIDTQYF
j_call: TRBJ1-2; clone_size: NA; v_call: TRBV14; d_call: TRBD1; cdr3_nt: TGTGCCAGCAGCCCGAACAGGGGACGGACTAACTATGGCTACACCTTC; cdr3_aa: CASSPNRGRTNYGYTF
j_call: TRBJ2-7; clone_size: NA; v_call: TRBV13; d_call: NA; cdr3_nt: TGTGCCAGCGCTAATGTGGGGCAGGGGAGCTACGAGCAGTACTTC; cdr3_aa: CASANVGQGSYEQYF
j_call: TRBJ1-1; clone_size: NA; v_call: TRBV7-2; d_call: NA; cdr3_nt: TGTGCCAGCAGCTTAGCGGGAAGGGGCGTAAGTAAAGCTTTCTTT; cdr3_aa: CASSLAGRGVSKAFF
j_call: TRBJ2-7; clone_size: NA; v_call: TRBV19; d_call: NA; cdr3_nt: TGTGCCAGGGACTCCCGGGAGTACTCCTACGAGCAGTACTTC; cdr3_aa: CARDSREYSYEQYF
j_call: TRBJ1-2; clone_size: NA; v_call: TRBV28; d_call: TRBD1; cdr3_nt: TGTGCCAGCAGTTTATACAGGGGTTATGGCTACACCTTC; cdr3_aa: CASSLYRGYGYTF
j_call: TRBJ1-2; clone_size: NA; v_call: TRBV28; d_call: NA; cdr3_nt: TGTGCCAGCAGGGCAGGGTTTTATGGCTACACCTTC; cdr3_aa: CASRAGFYGYTF
j_call: TRBJ1-5; clone_size: NA; v_call: TRBV30; d_call: NA; cdr3_nt: TGTGCCTGGAGTAACCGCGCCGGGCCCCAGCATTTT; cdr3_aa: CAWSNRAGPQHF
j_call: TRBJ2-2; clone_size: once; v_call: TRBV9; d_call: TRBD1; cdr3_nt: TGTGCCAGCAGCGTTTTGGACAGGACCACCGGGGAGCTGTTTTTT; cdr3_aa: CASSVLDRTTGELFF
j_call: TRBJ2-1; clone_size: NA; v_call: TRBV4-1; d_call: TRBD2; cdr3_nt: TGCGCCAGCAGCCAAGATGCCACAACTAGCGGGATCTACAATGAGCAGTTCTTC; cdr3_aa: CASSQDATTSGIYNEQFF
j_call: TRBJ2-5; clone_size: few; v_call: TRBV28; d_call: TRBD1; cdr3_nt: TGTGCCAGCAGTAGAACAGGGGGCGAGAGGGAGACCCAGTACTTC; cdr3_aa: CASSRTGGERETQYF
j_call: TRBJ2-7; clone_size: few; v_call: TRBV7-9; d_call: NA; cdr3_nt: TGTGCCAGCAGCGGACAGAACTACGAGCAGTACTTC; cdr3_aa: CASSGQNYEQYF
j_call: TRBJ2-5; clone_size: NA; v_call: TRBV28; d_call: TRBD2; cdr3_nt: TGTGCCAGCAGTCTCCAAGCGGGAGGGAAGGAGACCCAGTACTTC; cdr3_aa: CASSLQAGGKETQYF
j_call: TRBJ2-5; clone_size: NA; v_call: TRBV7-2; d_call: NA; cdr3_nt: TGTGCCAGCAGCTCTGGACAACACAGGGCTGAGACCCAGTACTTC; cdr3_aa: CASSSGQHRAETQYF
j_call: TRBJ2-7; clone_size: NA; v_call: TRBV13; d_call: TRBD1; cdr3_nt: TGTGCCAGCAGCCCCCGCCGTGAGGGGGCGAGGGAGCAGTACTTC; cdr3_aa: CASSPRREGAREQYF
j_call: TRBJ2-7; clone_size: NA; v_call: TRBV19; d_call: TRBD2; cdr3_nt: TGTGCCAGTAGTCTTCGGGGGGGCAGAGAGCCAATTACCTACGAGCAGTACTTC; cdr3_aa: CASSLRGGREPITYEQYF
j_call: TRBJ1-5; clone_size: NA; v_call: TRBV9; d_call: TRBD1; cdr3_nt: TGTGCCAGCAGCACTGGGACAGGGGGCGATCAGCCCCAGCATTTT; cdr3_aa: CASSTGTGGDQPQHF
j_call: TRBJ2-2; clone_size: once; v_call: TRBV6-5; d_call: TRBD1; cdr3_nt: TGTGCCAGCAGCCCTCAGGGGGCGAACACCGGGGAGCTGTTTTTT; cdr3_aa: CASSPQGANTGELFF
j_call: TRBJ1-6; clone_size: NA; v_call: TRBV10-2; d_call: NA; cdr3_nt: TGCGCCAGCAGCCGATCGGGACACCAGGGAAGGGATTCACCCCTCCACTTT; cdr3_aa: CASSRSGHQGRDSPLHF
j_call: TRBJ2-7; clone_size: NA; v_call: TRBV7-8; d_call: NA; cdr3_nt: TGTGCCAGCAGCTTGACAGAAGGCGAGCAGTACTTC; cdr3_aa: CASSLTEGEQYF
j_call: TRBJ1-2; clone_size: few; v_call: TRBV6-5; d_call: NA; cdr3_nt: TGTGCCAGCAGTTACTCGAAAGGGAGCGCGTATGGCTACACCTTC; cdr3_aa: CASSYSKGSAYGYTF
j_call: TRBJ1-2; clone_size: NA; v_call: TRBV6-1; d_call: NA; cdr3_nt: TGTGCCAGCAGTGACATACGGTATGGCTACACCTTC; cdr3_aa: CASSDIRYGYTF
j_call: TRBJ1-4; clone_size: NA; v_call: TRBV7-2; d_call: NA; cdr3_nt: TGTGCCAGCAGCTCCAGGAAAGGGGCCTCTAATGAAAAACTGTTTTTT; cdr3_aa: CASSSRKGASNEKLFF
j_call: TRBJ2-5; clone_size: NA; v_call: TRBV30; d_call: NA; cdr3_nt: TGTGCCTGGAGTGGGGTCGGGGAGACCCAGTACTTC; cdr3_aa: CAWSGVGETQYF
j_call: TRBJ2-3; clone_size: NA; v_call: TRBV2; d_call: NA; cdr3_nt: TGTGCCAGCACCGGGATACTTAGCGGAGATACGCAGTATTTT; cdr3_aa: CASTGILSGDTQYF
j_call: TRBJ2-7; clone_size: NA; v_call: TRBV5-4; d_call: TRBD1; cdr3_nt: TGTGCCAGCAGCTCACCGACAGGGGAGATAGATCAGTACTTC; cdr3_aa: CASSSPTGEIDQYF
j_call: TRBJ1-2; clone_size: NA; v_call: TRBV6-6; d_call: NA; cdr3_nt: TGTGCCAGCAGTTATCAGGGTCGCGATGGCTACACCTTC; cdr3_aa: CASSYQGRDGYTF
j_call: TRBJ1-6; clone_size: NA; v_call: TRBV2; d_call: TRBD1; cdr3_nt: TGTGCCAGTGCCAGGACAGGGACGAGCTCCTATAATTCACCCCTCCACTTT; cdr3_aa: CASARTGTSSYNSPLHF
j_call: TRBJ2-7; clone_size: few; v_call: TRBV5-5; d_call: NA; cdr3_nt: TGTGCCAGCAGCTCACCGAAACAGATAACCTACGAGCAGTACTTC; cdr3_aa: CASSSPKQITYEQYF
j_call: TRBJ2-5; clone_size: NA; v_call: TRBV7-2; d_call: NA; cdr3_nt: TGTGCCAGCAGCCGCGGGACAGCCCAAGAGACCCAGTACTTC; cdr3_aa: CASSRGTAQETQYF
j_call: TRBJ1-1; clone_size: few; v_call: TRBV9; d_call: NA; cdr3_nt: TGTGCCAGCAGCGCGGGCGCCGTGGGGGCAAACACTGAAGCTTTCTTT; cdr3_aa: CASSAGAVGANTEAFF
j_call: TRBJ2-5; clone_size: NA; v_call: TRBV11-3; d_call: NA; cdr3_nt: TGTGCCAGCAGCGCCCATCAAACAGGGTCCGATCAAGAGACCCAGTACTTC; cdr3_aa: CASSAHQTGSDQETQYF
j_call: TRBJ2-3; clone_size: NA; v_call: TRBV7-3; d_call: TRBD2; cdr3_nt: TGTGCCAGCAGCCCTTCCTTAGCGGGAGGCACAGATACGCAGTATTTT; cdr3_aa: CASSPSLAGGTDTQYF
j_call: TRBJ2-7; clone_size: NA; v_call: TRBV5-1; d_call: TRBD1; cdr3_nt: TGCGCCAGCAGCTTGGCGGGACAGGGTGCCTACGAGCAGTACTTC; cdr3_aa: CASSLAGQGAYEQYF
j_call: TRBJ2-5; clone_size: NA; v_call: TRBV2; d_call: TRBD2; cdr3_nt: TGTGCCAGCACCTACGGGGAGGGAAAGAGGGAGACCCAGTACTTC; cdr3_aa: CASTYGEGKRETQYF
j_call: TRBJ2-1; clone_size: few; v_call: TRBV5-6; d_call: NA; cdr3_nt: TGTGCCAGCACCGTTCCTGCGGGGGCGTACAATGAGCAGTTCTTC; cdr3_aa: CASTVPAGAYNEQFF
j_call: TRBJ2-5; clone_size: NA; v_call: TRBV19; d_call: NA; cdr3_nt: TGTGCCAGTAGTAGAGGACAGACTCAAGAGACCCAGTACTTC; cdr3_aa: CASSRGQTQETQYF
j_call: TRBJ1-6; clone_size: NA; v_call: TRBV19; d_call: TRBD1; cdr3_nt: TGTGCCAGTAGCCCGGGACAGGGGATACCCCTCCACTTT; cdr3_aa: CASSPGQGIPLHF
j_call: TRBJ2-1; clone_size: NA; v_call: TRBV7-3; d_call: NA; cdr3_nt: TGTGCCAGCAGCTTAAGAGGGGGGGGTTCCTACAATGAGCAGTTCTTC; cdr3_aa: CASSLRGGGSYNEQFF
j_call: TRBJ1-2; clone_size: few; v_call: TRBV19; d_call: NA; cdr3_nt: TGTGCCAGTAGTCCTCCGGGGGGAGGCTCTGGCTACACCTTC; cdr3_aa: CASSPPGGGSGYTF
j_call: TRBJ2-5; clone_size: NA; v_call: TRBV4-2; d_call: TRBD2; cdr3_nt: TGTGCCAGCAGCCACCACGGGGCTAGCGGGAGTTATCAAGAGACCCAGTACTTC; cdr3_aa: CASSHHGASGSYQETQYF
j_call: TRBJ1-2; clone_size: NA; v_call: TRBV28; d_call: NA; cdr3_nt: TGTGCCAGCAGTTTGGCACAGACTAACTATGGCTACACCTTC; cdr3_aa: CASSLAQTNYGYTF
j_call: TRBJ2-3; clone_size: NA; v_call: TRBV9; d_call: NA; cdr3_nt: TGTGCCAGCAGCGGGAGGGGGCCCCTCACAGATACGCAGTATTTT; cdr3_aa: CASSGRGPLTDTQYF
j_call: TRBJ2-2; clone_size: NA; v_call: TRBV30; d_call: NA; cdr3_nt: TGTGCCCGGGGGGCGCGGGACACCGGGGAGCTGTTTTTT; cdr3_aa: CARGARDTGELFF
j_call: TRBJ2-7; clone_size: NA; v_call: TRBV6-5; d_call: TRBD1; cdr3_nt: TGTGCCAGCAACCCAGGACAGGTTTACGAGCAGTACTTC; cdr3_aa: CASNPGQVYEQYF
j_call: TRBJ2-1; clone_size: NA; v_call: TRBV1; d_call: NA; cdr3_nt: TGCACCAGCAGCCAAGACCCAGTTTCCAGTGGCTACAATGAGCAGTTCTTC; cdr3_aa: CTSSQDPVSSGYNEQFF
j_call: TRBJ1-5; clone_size: NA; v_call: TRBV4-3; d_call: NA; cdr3_nt: TGCGCCAGCAGCCAAGATACCCAGGGAAGGAATCAGCCCCAGCATTTT; cdr3_aa: CASSQDTQGRNQPQHF